This T cell receptor beta chain came from a study of CD8 T cells in ankylosing spondylitis. This clonotype was observed a few times. Its antigen is still unknown. The study's findings and limits: For ankylosing spondylitis blood, a TCR beta motif of several highly homologous variants appeared characteristic.

TCR beta libraries were made by quantitative 5'-RACE with molecular barcodes. TCRdb reprocessed the 5' RACE reads via MiXCR and lists one record per CDR3 protein. The profile covers about 250,000 distinct CDR3 sequences, with about 18% appearing a single time and around 30% taken by the ten largest. CDR1 is SGHAT, CDR2 FQNNGV, per germline. V gave up 7 bases and J gave up 1 base; unmatched junction bases: 10. The CDR3 loop spans 16 amino acids. The sequence was obtained from a male donor with ankylosing spondylitis or in good health (not recorded which). The chain is built from TRBV11-2 and TRBJ2-5; TRBD2 agrees at 9 bases. Input material: blood, either unsorted or a sorted T cell fraction (not recorded which). Written as DNA, the CDR3 is TGTGCCAGCATCCAGGGGGTAGCGGGGGTCCAAGAGACCCAGTACTTC. As protein: CASIQGVAGVQETQYF.